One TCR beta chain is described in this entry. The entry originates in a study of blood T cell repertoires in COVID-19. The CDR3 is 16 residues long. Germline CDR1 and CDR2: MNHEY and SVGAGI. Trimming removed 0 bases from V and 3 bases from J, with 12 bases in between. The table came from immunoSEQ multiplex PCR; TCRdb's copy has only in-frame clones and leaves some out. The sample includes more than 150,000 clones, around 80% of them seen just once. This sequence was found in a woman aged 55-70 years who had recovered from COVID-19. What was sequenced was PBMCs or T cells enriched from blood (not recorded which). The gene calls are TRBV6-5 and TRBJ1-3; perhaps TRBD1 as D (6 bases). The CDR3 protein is CASSYSSGGLGNTIYF. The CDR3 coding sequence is TGTGCCAGCAGTTACTCTTCCGGGGGGCTTGGAAACACCATATATTTT.